These 9 T cell receptor beta chains share one sample of origin, sequenced in a study of beta chain features in type 1 diabetes. The authors reverse transcribed all of the isolated RNA, so sequencing captured expressed TCRB transcripts. TCRdb keeps only in-frame clones here, not all; method: immunoSEQ multiplex PCR. The sample holds hundreds of thousands of clones, approximately 31% seen once. The sequenced material came from naive CD4+ T cells from blood. All receptors derive from a young man in good health.

This clone came up a few times. The CDR3 DNA reads as TGCGCCAGCAGCGGTGTTGGCGAGCAGTACTTC. It translates to CASSGVGEQYF. The V call is TRBV5-1, the J call TRBJ2-7; no clear D. The CDR3 has 11 residues. The V gene lost 4 bases and the J gene lost 6 bases, with 8 bases spanning the gap. CDR1 and CDR2 (germline): SGHRS, YFSETQ.

A note on this clone: Other DNA sequences in this sample translate to the same CDR3. The chain has TRBV7-6 and TRBJ2-1, with D possibly being TRBD2 (5 bases). This CDR3 is built from 15 residues. In germline, CDR1 is SGHVS, CDR2 FNYEAQ. Deletions cut 3 bases from V and 0 bases from J, with 9 bases between. The DNA for the CDR3 is TGTGCCAGCAGCTTCGGTGGGAGCTCCTACAATGAGCAGTTCTTC. Translating gives CASSFGGSSYNEQFF.

The genes are TRBV7-2 and TRBJ2-3, with a weak D call TRBD2 (6 bases). The ends were cut back, 2 bases at V and 0 bases at J, with 9 bases in the middle. CDR1 is SGHTA, CDR2 FQGNSA, per germline. This CDR3 region has 15 residues. Written as DNA, the CDR3 is TGTGCCAGCAGCTTAAGCGGGCTAAGCACAGATACGCAGTATTTT. It is translated as CASSLSGLSTDTQYF.

The J gene is TRBJ2-3, the V gene TRBV29-1, with TRBD1 as a possible D gene (6 bases). Trimming stripped 6 bases from V and 1 base from J, with 14 bases between. The CDR3 has 14 amino acids. Per the germline V gene, CDR1 is SQVTM and CDR2 is ANQGSEA. The CDR3 protein is CSVRGRSGTDTQYF. In nucleotides, the CDR3 is TGCAGCGTCAGGGGCCGGAGCGGCACAGATACGCAGTATTTT.

This clone occurred a few times. The chain uses TRBV7-8 and TRBJ2-6; no clear D. This CDR3 contains 14 residues. V lost 1 base to trimming and J lost 8 bases, with 9 bases between them. Germline lookup yields CDR1 SGHVS and CDR2 FQNEAQ. The CDR3 spells CASSLEWTSNVLTF. CDR3 coding DNA: TGTGCCAGCAGCTTAGAGTGGACGTCCAACGTCCTGACTTTC.

The table lists this clone with a few counts. The rearrangement links TRBV30 to TRBJ2-5; the D gene is possibly TRBD1 (6 bases). V was pared by 2 bases and J by 2 bases, with 9 bases between. Germline CDR1 reads GTSNPN; CDR2 reads SVGIG (reference sequence). CDR3 size: 13 residues. In DNA, the CDR3 is TGTGCCTGGAGTAGACAGGTACAAGAGACCCAGTACTTC. This gives the protein CAWSRQVQETQYF.

The gene calls are TRBV28 and TRBJ2-3; a weak D match, TRBD2 (7 bases). The V gene's germline CDR1 is MDHEN and CDR2 SYDVKM. The V and J ends lost 6 bases and 1 base respectively, with 14 bases between them. CDR3 length: 15 residues. The CDR3 sequence is CASRGAGAGTDTQYF. The CDR3 DNA sequence: TGTGCCAGCAGGGGGGCGGGAGCAGGCACAGATACGCAGTATTTT.

This chain connects TRBV4-3 to TRBJ2-3; TRBD2 agrees at 10 bases. Germline lookup yields CDR1 LGHNA and CDR2 YSLEER. Trimming took 4 bases from V and 1 from J; bases not matched to a gene: 17. This CDR3 spans 20 amino acids. CDR3 protein: CASSPGQTTSGPSGTDTQYF. Written as DNA, the CDR3 is TGCGCCAGCAGCCCGGGACAGACGACTAGCGGGCCCTCCGGCACAGATACGCAGTATTTT.

This sequence joins TRBV5-6 and TRBJ2-5; 7 bases are a match to TRBD2. This CDR3 is built from 15 residues. V lost 2 bases and J lost 2; bases outside the gene matches: 6. Germline V lookup: CDR1 SGHDT, CDR2 YYEEEE. CDR3 nucleotides: TGTGCCAGCAGCTTCCTCAGCGGGACTCAAGAGACCCAGTACTTC. Translation gives CASSFLSGTQETQYF.